The rows below give T cell receptor beta chains drawn from one sample of a study of blood T cells in healthy people across ages. In TCRdb, the 5' RACE reads were re-called with MiXCR into one record per CDR3 protein. The sample shows 550,000 to 750,000 distinct CDR3 sequences, roughly 21% of them seen only once. Sequences were obtained from blood. These receptors were collected from a man in his 70s in good health. The CDR3 runs from the conserved cysteine through the conserved F or W. D genes are given only for firm matches. Not every row has a clone size; where given, it reads once, few, many or a size class.

abundance	d_gene	v_gene	j_gene	CDR3nt	CDR3aa
few	TRBD2	TRBV4-2	TRBJ2-1	TGTGCCAGCAGCCAGGACCCAACTAGCGGTCGAAATGAGCAGTTCTTC	CASSQDPTSGRNEQFF
few	.	TRBV3-1	TRBJ1-1	TGTGCCAGCAGCCAAGATCCCCGAACTGAAGCTTTCTTT	CASSQDPRTEAFF
.	.	TRBV2	TRBJ2-1	TGTGCCAGCAAAGAGAGGGTATTCGATGAGCAGTTCTTC	CASKERVFDEQFF
.	TRBD2	TRBV28	TRBJ2-2	TGTGCCAGCACCCGGGGGGGGCTGAACACCGGGGAGCTGTTTTTT	CASTRGGLNTGELFF
few	.	TRBV5-6	TRBJ1-1	TGTGCCAGCAGCTTCAAGGAATACACTGACGCTTTCTTT	CASSFKEYTDAFF
.	TRBD2	TRBV4-1	TRBJ2-7	TGCGCCAGCAGCCAAGATACTAGCGGGAGGGGCGAGCAGTACTTC	CASSQDTSGRGEQYF
.	TRBD2	TRBV4-2	TRBJ2-2	TGTGCCAGCAGCCAGGTCCCACTAGCGGCCCTAGACGCCGGGGAGCTGTTTTTT	CASSQVPLAALDAGELFF
many	TRBD2	TRBV6-6	TRBJ2-1	TGTGCCAGCAGCCGGACTAGCGGGAGCCATGAGCAGTTCTTC	CASSRTSGSHEQFF
.	.	TRBV29-1	TRBJ1-1	TGCAGCTTTGGCGGCAGCATGAACACTGAAGCTTTCTTT	CSFGGSMNTEAFF
many	.	TRBV3-1	TRBJ1-5	TGTGCCAGTAGTCCCGGGGGCAATCAGCCCCAGCATTTT	CASSPGGNQPQHF
few	TRBD2	TRBV25-1	TRBJ2-1	TGTGCCAGCAGTGAGCTACTAGCGGGAGTGGGAAATGAGCAGTTCTTC	CASSELLAGVGNEQFF
.	.	TRBV7-3	TRBJ2-5	TGTGCCAGCAGCTTAACTCCCCTCCGCGGCCAAGAGACCCAGTACTTC	CASSLTPLRGQETQYF
.	TRBD1	TRBV10-2	TRBJ1-2	TGCGCCAGCAGTGAGGGCAGGGGGCGAAACTATGGCTACACCTTC	CASSEGRGRNYGYTF
few	.	TRBV4-1	TRBJ2-7	TGCGCCAGCAGCCAAGAGGCGCAGGGGAAGTACGAGCAGTACTTC	CASSQEAQGKYEQYF
many	.	TRBV6-5	TRBJ2-5	TGTGCCAGCAGCCGGAGCCAAGAGACCCAGTACTTC	CASSRSQETQYF
few	.	TRBV5-1	TRBJ1-2	TGCGCCAGCAAAGGGGACGTCTGTGGCTACACCTTC	CASKGDVCGYTF
.	TRBD2	TRBV24-1	TRBJ2-2	TGTGCCACCAGCCCGGGACTAGCGGGAGGGGATACCGGGGAGCTGTTTTTT	CATSPGLAGGDTGELFF
many	TRBD2	TRBV20-1	TRBJ2-2	TGCAGTGCTAGGCTAGCGGGAGGTGACACCGGGGAGCTGTTTTTT	CSARLAGGDTGELFF
few	TRBD2	TRBV7-2	TRBJ2-5	TGTGCCAGCAGCTTAGTGGCAGGTGGCGGGGGAGAGACCCAGTACTTC	CASSLVAGGGGETQYF
.	.	TRBV5-6	TRBJ1-5	TGTGCCAGCAGCTGGCCGCCGGGGGCAGGGATTCAGCCCCAGCATTTT	CASSWPPGAGIQPQHF
.	TRBD2	TRBV20-1	TRBJ2-1	TGCAGTGCTAGTCGGTTAGCGGGAGGATCCTACAATGAGCAGTTCTTC	CSASRLAGGSYNEQFF
.	.	TRBV29-1	TRBJ2-3	TGCAGCGCCAGACAGACAGATACGCAGTATTTT	CSARQTDTQYF
few	.	TRBV7-9	TRBJ2-7	TGTGCCAGCAGCTTAGATTCGGGTTTTCTAGCCGAGCAGTACTTC	CASSLDSGFLAEQYF
.	TRBD1	TRBV5-6	TRBJ1-3	TGTGCCAGCAGCAGGAAGGACAGGGGGTCCGGAAACACCATATATTTT	CASSRKDRGSGNTIYF
few	TRBD2	TRBV20-1	TRBJ2-7	TGCAGTGCCCCGGCTACGTCTAGCGGGAGTTACGAGCAGTACTTC	CSAPATSSGSYEQYF
few	TRBD1	TRBV28	TRBJ1-2	TGTGCCAGCACCTCGGACAGGGGGCTTCGCTATGGCTACACCTTC	CASTSDRGLRYGYTF
.	.	TRBV7-3	TRBJ2-5	TGTGCCAGCAGGAGGGCCAGTGAAGAGACCCAGTACTTC	CASRRASEETQYF
few	TRBD2	TRBV20-1	TRBJ2-3	TGCAGTGCGTTACCTCCCACTAGCGCTATCACAGATACGCAGTATTTT	CSALPPTSAITDTQYF
few	.	TRBV10-2	TRBJ2-3	TGCGCCAGCAGTGAGTTGAAGGTTGGGCAGTATTTT	CASSELKVGQYF
once	.	TRBV10-3	TRBJ2-3	TGTGCCATCAGTGTCGATTCTGACCAGATTTCCTCCACAGATATGCAGTATTTT	CAISVDSDQISSTDMQYF
few	.	TRBV3-1	TRBJ2-3	TGTGCCAGCAGCCACACCGGAAGAAGGAGCACAGATACGCAGTATTTT	CASSHTGRRSTDTQYF
few	TRBD2	TRBV20-1	TRBJ2-7	TGCAGTGCTCCCAGCGGGAGTACCTACGAGCAGTACTTC	CSAPSGSTYEQYF
few	TRBD2	TRBV20-1	TRBJ2-3	TGCAGTGCTAGAGCCGGGACTAGCCGCCCCGGGGATACGCAGTATTTT	CSARAGTSRPGDTQYF
.	.	TRBV6-1	TRBJ2-7	TGTGCCAGCAGCGGACAGGTTCCCTGGGGGAGGGCCGTCGAGCAGTACTTC	CASSGQVPWGRAVEQYF
few	.	TRBV7-3	TRBJ2-1	TGTGCCAGCAGCTTAAAGGGGGCGGGGGGCAGTGAGCAGTTCTTC	CASSLKGAGGSEQFF